One and the same sample provided the 11 T cell receptor beta chains below, sequenced in a study of cytomegalovirus exposure and HLA in healthy donors. The PCR employed 60 Vbeta primers together with 13 Jbeta primers. The assay was immunoSEQ multiplex PCR, and TCRdb's table has in-frame clones only and misses some. This table holds fewer than 200,000 clones, 65% to 90% found once. Input material: PBMCs. These receptors originate from a human donor in good health.

This chain joins TRBV6-1 and TRBJ2-7, with D maybe TRBD2 (6 bases). Germline V gene sequence: CDR1 MNHNS, CDR2 SASEGT. This CDR3 has 12 residues. V was cut by 10 bases and J by 5 bases, with 15 bases left in between. In DNA, the CDR3 is TGTGCCACCGCCGGGGGATGGAACGAGCAGTACTTC. This translates into CATAGGWNEQYF.

The J gene is TRBJ1-6, the V gene TRBV5-1; TRBD1 might be the D (6 bases). Germline CDR1 is SGHRS and CDR2 is YFSETQ. V lost 1 base and J 4 bases, leaving 12 bases between the germline ends. The CDR3 is 16 amino acids. CDR3 DNA sequence: TGCGCCAGCAGCTTGTTCACAGGACAGTATAATTCACCCCTCCACTTT. As protein: CASSLFTGQYNSPLHF.

A single count supports this clone. J is TRBJ2-2 and V is TRBV9; 10 positions match TRBD1. From germline, CDR1 is SGDLS and CDR2 YYNGEE. The CDR3 contains 16 residues. The junction had 8 bases not matched to a gene; V was cut back by 7 bases and J by 2 bases. The DNA for the CDR3 is TGTGCCAGCGGACGGACAGGGGGTCCCAACACCGGGGAGCTGTTTTTT. It encodes CASGRTGGPNTGELFF. Filled out from reference TRBV9 and TRBJ2-2, the complete variable domain reads DSGVTQTPKHLITATGQRVTLRCSPRSGDLSVYWYQQSLDQGLQFLIQYYNGEERAKGNILERFSAQQFPDLHSELNLSSLELGDSALYFCASGRTGGPNTGELFFGEGSRLTVL.

This CDR3 is CASSLVGSSGNTIYF. The DNA of the CDR3 is TGCGCCAGCAGCTTGGTGGGGAGCTCTGGAAACACCATATATTTT. The gene calls are TRBV5-1 and TRBJ1-3; no reliable D call. V was clipped by 0 bases and J by 0 bases, with 7 bases between them. Germline V CDR1 and CDR2: SGHRS, YFSETQ. The CDR3 spans 15 residues.

The chain joins TRBV4-3 to TRBJ1-3; the D gene is possibly TRBD1 (5 bases). The V gene's germline CDR1 is LGHNA and CDR2 YSLEER. The CDR3 consists of 14 residues. Deletions cut 5 bases from V and 1 base from J, with 9 bases between. CDR3 region: CASSTGGSGNTIYF. CDR3 DNA sequence: TGCGCCAGCAGCACGGGGGGATCTGGAAACACCATATATTTT.

This clone was observed a few times. The V gene is TRBV5-5, the J gene TRBJ1-6; no clear D. Germline-derived CDR1 and CDR2 are SGHKS and YYEKEE (reference sequence). Trimming pared 0 bases from V and 0 bases from J, leaving 10 bases between. The CDR3 totals 17 residues. The chain's CDR3 is CASSLVPISSYNSPLHF. CDR3 bases: TGTGCCAGCAGCTTGGTCCCGATCAGCTCCTATAATTCACCCCTCCACTTT.

The CDR3: CASRLYTWDRGIGELFF. The CDR3 nucleotides are TGTGCAAGTCGCTTATATACCTGGGACAGGGGGATCGGGGAGCTGTTTTTT. The chain employs TRBV12-2 and TRBJ2-2; the table names TRBD1, a call not compared with the DNA. TRBV12-2 is assigned pseudogene status. The CDR3 is made up of 17 amino acids.

The chain has TRBV2 and TRBJ1-1; 7 positions match TRBD1. The V gene end was trimmed by 6 bases and the J gene end by 0 bases; junction bases not matched to a gene: 4. There are 14 residues in the CDR3. Germline CDR1 reads SNHLY; CDR2 reads FYNNEI. The CDR3 loop is CASRPGQLNTEAFF. CDR3 bases: TGTGCCAGCAGGCCGGGACAGTTGAACACTGAAGCTTTCTTT.

On this clone itself: A read error may produce the germline difference seen at one junction end. The rearrangement links TRBV19 to TRBJ2-3; 12 bases match TRBD1. In germline, CDR1 is LNHDA, CDR2 SQIVND (reference sequence). The CDR3 loop spans 15 amino acids. CDR3 region: CASSTLGQGAQFVLF. The CDR3 DNA reads as TGTGCCAGTAGTACTCTGGGACAGGGGGCCCAGTTCGTACTTTTT.

The rearrangement joins TRBV7-7 to TRBJ2-5; TRBD2 agrees at 10 bases. Matching the DNA end better, TRBJ2-7 makes the J call doubtful. In germline, CDR1 is SSHAT, CDR2 FNYEAQ (reference sequence). The CDR3 runs to 14 residues. The CDR3 reads CASSSLAGAYEQYF. The CDR3, as DNA: TGTGCCAGCAGCTCGCTAGCGGGGGCCTACGAGCAGTACTTC.

V gene TRBV9 combines with J gene TRBJ1-4; TRBD1 agrees at 9 bases. From germline, CDR1 is SGDLS and CDR2 YYNGEE. The CDR3 runs to 15 residues. V trimming: 2 bases; J trimming: 7 bases; junction bases outside the gene matches: 6. CDR3 amino acids: CASSVAGTGFEKLFF. The CDR3 DNA is TGTGCCAGCAGCGTCGCCGGGACAGGGTTTGAAAAACTGTTTTTT. Together with reference TRBV9 and TRBJ1-4, the CDR3 gives the full variable domain: DSGVTQTPKHLITATGQRVTLRCSPRSGDLSVYWYQQSLDQGLQFLIQYYNGEERAKGNILERFSAQQFPDLHSELNLSSLELGDSALYFCASSVAGTGFEKLFFGSGTQLSVL.